Shown below are 27 T cell receptor beta chains from a single sample sequenced in a study of radiation and T cells in renal cell carcinoma. Time point in this sample: blood 2 weeks post-SBRT. Treatment indicated: 15 Gy SBRT to primary tumor, nephrectomy 4 weeks later. The table came from immunoSEQ multiplex PCR; TCRdb's copy has only in-frame clones and leaves some out. The sample holds tens of thousands of clones; about 80% are singletons and the top ten take around 28%. This sample comprised blood, obtained from a patient whose treatment included radiotherapy and nephrectomy. These receptor sequences come from a woman in her 70s with renal cell carcinoma.

The chain combines TRBV12-5 with TRBJ1-1; possibly TRBD1 for D (6 bases). This CDR3 region has 16 residues. Germline values: CDR1 LGHNT, CDR2 FRNRAP. V was cut by 2 bases and J by 1 base, with 14 bases left in between. Written as DNA, the CDR3 is TGTGCTAGTGGTTTGATATTACAGGGCCGGAACACTGAAGCTTTCTTT. The encoded protein is CASGLILQGRNTEAFF.

V and J are TRBV29-1 and TRBJ2-1; either TRBD1 or TRBD2 may fit D (7 bases each). This CDR3 is built from 14 residues. Trimming cost V 6 bases and J 7 bases, with 19 bases left between them. Per germline, CDR1 SQVTM and CDR2 ANQGSEA. The CDR3 DNA follows: TGCAGCGTCGCGCAGCGGGACAGCCTAAATGAGCAGTTCTTC. It codes for CSVAQRDSLNEQFF.

The rearrangement joins TRBV5-4 to TRBJ2-3; D not certain. This CDR3 region has 11 residues. The ends were cut back, 7 bases at V and 2 bases at J, with 5 bases in the middle. Germline-derived CDR1 and CDR2 are SGHNT and YYREEE (reference sequence). DNA of the CDR3: TGTGCCAGCTCCTACACAGATACGCAGTATTTT. Amino acid sequence: CASSYTDTQYF.

The chain joins TRBV2 to TRBJ2-1; 9 bases are a match to TRBD2. Germline assignment: CDR1 SNHLY and CDR2 FYNNEI. This CDR3 region has 15 residues. V lost 1 base to trimming and J lost 6 bases; unmatched junction nucleotides: 4. The CDR3 DNA is TGTGCCAGCAGTGAAGTGCGGGAGGGCCCCAATGAGCAGTTCTTC. It yields the protein CASSEVREGPNEQFF.

The chain couples TRBV10-2 to TRBJ2-7, with no clear D. The CDR3 consists of 12 residues. Germline values: CDR1 WSHSY, CDR2 SAAADI. The V gene lost 6 bases and the J gene lost 7 bases, with 13 bases spanning the gap. CDR3 bases: TGCGCCAGCAGCGCTGGTTGGGTTGAGCAGTACTTC. This codes for CASSAGWVEQYF.

The chain employs TRBV19 and TRBJ2-7; 9 bases align to TRBD1. Per the germline V gene, CDR1 is LNHDA and CDR2 is SQIVND (reference sequence). V trimming: 1 base; J trimming: 0 bases; junction bases outside the gene matches: 4. The CDR3 consists of 16 residues. CDR3 nucleotides: TGTGCCAGTAGTATAGCGGGACAGGGCGGCTCCTACGAGCAGTACTTC. Protein product: CASSIAGQGGSYEQYF.

The J gene is TRBJ2-7, the V gene TRBV27; 9 nucleotides line up with TRBD2. V gave up 6 bases and J gave up 3 bases; unmatched junction bases: 6. Germline V CDR1 and CDR2: MNHEY, SMNVEV (reference sequence). The CDR3 has 14 residues. CDR3 in amino acids: CASSYSGRNYEQYF. The DNA for the CDR3 is TGTGCCAGCAGCTATAGCGGGAGAAACTACGAGCAGTACTTC.

The chain is built from TRBV5-1 and TRBJ2-2; 13 bases line up with TRBD2. Germline V gene data show CDR1 as SGHRS and CDR2 as YFSETQ. The CDR3 consists of 17 residues. V was pared by 4 bases and J by 1 base, with 4 bases of the junction left unmatched. The CDR3 bases are TGCGCCAGCAGCATGGGACTAGCGGGACGGAACACCGGGGAGCTGTTTTTT. Its translation: CASSMGLAGRNTGELFF.

This clone has just a few counts. This chain joins TRBV5-6 and TRBJ1-2, with TRBD1 matching over 8 bases. With 1 base clipped from V and 4 bases from J, the junction kept 3 bases outside the gene matches. This CDR3 comprises 14 residues. Germline V gene data show CDR1 as SGHDT and CDR2 as YYEEEE. The chain's CDR3 is CASSLRDRSYGYTF. The CDR3 coding sequence is TGTGCCAGCAGCTTGCGGGACAGGTCCTATGGCTACACCTTC.

The chain is built from TRBV27 and TRBJ1-2, with 8 bases identical to TRBD1. Per germline, CDR1 MNHEY and CDR2 SMNVEV (reference sequence). The CDR3 runs 15 residues. Trimming took 7 bases from V and 4 from J; bases not matched to a gene: 11. CDR3: CASNSGQGSIYGYTF. Written as DNA, the CDR3 is TGTGCCAGCAACTCTGGACAGGGCTCAATCTATGGCTACACCTTC.

This chain joins TRBV5-1 and TRBJ2-1; D is unclear. Germline V gene sequence: CDR1 SGHRS, CDR2 YFSETQ. The CDR3 runs 12 residues. The V gene lost 2 bases and the J gene lost 10 bases, with 10 bases spanning the gap. In DNA form, the CDR3 reads TGCGCCAGCAGCTTTATCAGGTCCGAGCAGTTCTTC. Translation: CASSFIRSEQFF.

V and J are TRBV4-1 and TRBJ2-1; D may be TRBD1 (5 bases). Germline assignment: CDR1 MGHRA and CDR2 YSYEKL. The V gene lost 6 bases and the J gene lost 0 bases, with 15 bases spanning the gap. The CDR3 has 16 residues. DNA for the CDR3: TGCGCCAGCAGTCTCGACAGCGCTTCCTCCTACAATGAGCAGTTCTTC. Translating it yields CASSLDSASSYNEQFF.

This clone was seen only once. V gene TRBV11-3 combines with J gene TRBJ2-1; 9 nucleotides align to TRBD2. The germline CDR1 and CDR2 sequences are SGHNT and YENEEA. CDR3 length: 17 amino acids. J gave up 10 bases and V 1 base, and 14 bases lay outside the gene matches. The CDR3 region is CASSLGQGSGSIREQFF. The CDR3 bases are TGTGCCAGCAGCTTAGGTCAGGGTAGCGGGAGCATTCGGGAGCAGTTCTTC.

The chain has TRBV5-1 and TRBJ1-4; 8 bases agree with TRBD1. Trimming took 2 bases from V and 4 from J; bases not matched to a gene: 13. The germline V gene encodes CDR1 SGHRS and CDR2 YFSETQ. The CDR3 runs to 18 residues. The CDR3 DNA reads TGCGCCAGCAGCTTTAGCCCTCCCGGACAGGGAAATAATGAAAAACTGTTTTTT. Protein product: CASSFSPPGQGNNEKLFF.

The CDR3 sequence is CASSELSGGAVGELFF. DNA of the CDR3: TGTGCCAGCAGTGAACTTAGCGGGGGGGCGGTCGGGGAGCTGTTTTTT. The chain links TRBV2 to TRBJ2-2; 11 positions match TRBD2. Germline V CDR1 and CDR2: SNHLY, FYNNEI. The junction had 6 bases not matched to a gene; V was cut back by 2 bases and J by 7 bases. This CDR3 region has 16 residues.

CDR3: CASTKSGAQGNEQFF. DNA of the CDR3: TGTGCCAGCACAAAATCGGGGGCACAAGGGAATGAGCAGTTCTTC. The chain carries TRBV9 and TRBJ2-1; D might be TRBD1 or TRBD2, each matching 6 bases. Trimming took off 6 bases at V and 7 bases at J, with 20 bases between the two ends. Germline CDR1 and CDR2: SGDLS and YYNGEE. CDR3 size: 15 residues. Based on the CDR3 plus reference TRBV9 and TRBJ2-1, the full variable domain is DSGVTQTPKHLITATGQRVTLRCSPRSGDLSVYWYQQSLDQGLQFLIQYYNGEERAKGNILERFSAQQFPDLHSELNLSSLELGDSALYFCASTKSGAQGNEQFFGPGTRLTVL.

V gene TRBV6-1 combines with J gene TRBJ2-7; TRBD1 matches 7 bases. V was pared by 1 base and J by 3 bases, with 3 bases of the junction left unmatched. This CDR3 has 14 residues. CDR1 MNHNS and CDR2 SASEGT come from the germline V gene. The CDR3 protein is CASSEVHRGYEQYF. CDR3 sequence (DNA): TGTGCCAGCAGTGAAGTACACAGGGGCTACGAGCAGTACTTC.

The chain uses TRBV9 and TRBJ2-6, with no clear D. Germline CDR1 SGDLS, CDR2 YYNGEE. Trimming took 0 bases from V and 0 from J, leaving 4 bases between them. The CDR3 has 15 residues. In DNA, the CDR3 is TGTGCCAGCAGCGTAGCGAGCTCTGGGGCCAACGTCCTGACTTTC. Translated: CASSVASSGANVLTF. Full variable domain (rest looked up from reference TRBV9 and TRBJ2-6): DSGVTQTPKHLITATGQRVTLRCSPRSGDLSVYWYQQSLDQGLQFLIQYYNGEERAKGNILERFSAQQFPDLHSELNLSSLELGDSALYFCASSVASSGANVLTFGAGSRLTVL.

The genes are TRBV6-6 and TRBJ1-2; TRBD1 is a possible D gene (5 bases). Germline loops: CDR1 MNHNY, CDR2 SVGAGI (reference sequence). V lost 7 bases, J lost 3 bases, and 15 bases lay in between. This CDR3 spans 14 amino acids. CDR3 in amino acids: CASILRGGDYGYTF. The CDR3 nucleotides read TGTGCCAGCATCCTTCGGGGGGGGGACTATGGCTACACCTTC.

This CDR3 reads CASSFSNEGNIQYF. CDR3 sequence (DNA): TGTGCCAGCAGCTTTTCAAATGAGGGAAACATTCAGTACTTC. The chain has TRBV5-6 and TRBJ2-4; a possible D gene is TRBD2 (5 bases). The CDR3 loop spans 14 amino acids. Germline CDR1 is SGHDT and CDR2 is YYEEEE. V lost 2 bases to trimming and J lost 6 bases, with 12 bases between them.

The chain recombines TRBV29-1 with TRBJ1-1; D not resolved. The germline gives CDR1 SQVTM, CDR2 ANQGSEA. The CDR3 totals 10 residues. The V end was cut by 5 bases, the J end by 3 bases, with 4 bases between. The CDR3 region is CSVSDTEAFF. CDR3 in DNA: TGCAGCGTTAGTGACACTGAAGCTTTCTTT.

A single count supports this clone. The rearrangement uses TRBV5-4 and TRBJ2-7, with 8 positions matching TRBD1. V trimming: 5 bases; J trimming: 0 bases; junction bases outside the gene matches: 13. From germline, CDR1 is SGHNT and CDR2 YYREEE (reference sequence). This CDR3 is built from 17 residues. The CDR3 reads CASRQGVGGGSSYEQYF. For the CDR3, the DNA is TGTGCCAGCAGACAGGGGGTAGGTGGGGGAAGCTCCTACGAGCAGTACTTC. The full variable domain, its missing parts supplied by reference TRBV5-4 and TRBJ2-7, is ETGVTQSPTHLIKTRGQQVTLRCSSQSGHNTVSWYQQALGQGPQFIFQYYREEENGRGNFPPRFSGLQFPNYSSELNVNALELDDSALYLCASRQGVGGGSSYEQYFGPGTRLTVT.

V gene TRBV5-1 combines with J gene TRBJ1-2, with D tentatively TRBD1 (6 bases). The V gene's germline CDR1 is SGHRS and CDR2 YFSETQ. This CDR3 spans 15 amino acids. V dropped 4 bases and J dropped 2 bases, with 15 bases sitting between them. For the CDR3, the DNA is TGCGCCAGCAGCAGCAGGGGTTCTGCAAACTATGGCTACACCTTC. Translated, it gives CASSSRGSANYGYTF.

The V gene is TRBV19, the J gene TRBJ1-1; tentatively, D is TRBD1 (5 bases). CDR1 is LNHDA and CDR2 is SQIVND in the germline V gene (reference sequence). With 4 bases removed from V and 4 bases from J, the gap between germline ends came to 10 bases. The length of the CDR3 is 13 residues. CDR3 in DNA: TGTGCCAGTAGTAACCAGGGCGCCACTGAAGCTTTCTTT. This sequence encodes CASSNQGATEAFF.

This chain joins TRBV29-1 and TRBJ2-5; the D is unclear. This CDR3 region has 11 residues. Per the germline V gene, CDR1 is SQVTM and CDR2 is ANQGSEA. Trimming stripped 4 bases from V and 4 bases from J, with 7 bases between. The CDR3: CSVGPGETQYF. CDR3 sequence (DNA): TGCAGCGTTGGGCCAGGAGAGACCCAGTACTTC.

This clone has more than one count but fewer than ten. V and J are TRBV6-5 and TRBJ1-1; D gene uncertain. Germline V gene sequence: CDR1 MNHEY, CDR2 SVGAGI. CDR3 length equals 15 residues. V was shortened by 3 bases and J by 1 base, with 12 bases between the two germline ends. In nucleotides, the CDR3 is TGTGCCAGCAGTTATAATCGGCAGCAGAACACTGAAGCTTTCTTT. Amino acids: CASSYNRQQNTEAFF.

The chain combines TRBV5-1 with TRBJ2-3, with 8 positions matching TRBD2. V lost 3 bases and J lost 4; bases outside the gene matches: 7. The CDR3 extends over 15 amino acids. CDR1 is SGHRS and CDR2 is YFSETQ in the germline V gene. This chain's CDR3 is CASSSGPGGADTQYF. CDR3 nucleotide sequence: TGCGCCAGCAGCTCGGGACCCGGGGGGGCAGATACGCAGTATTTT.